A selection of T cell receptor beta chains follows, all from one sample in a study of blood T cell repertoires in COVID-19. The protocol was immunoSEQ multiplex PCR, while the TCRdb copy is restricted to in-frame clones and leaves out a portion. The sample holds around 310,000 clones, around 89% seen once. Sequencing was done on a sample of PBMCs or T cells enriched from blood (not recorded which). The origin of the receptors is a woman between 35 and 50 years old who had recovered from COVID-19. Both conserved end residues are part of each CDR3. Each record gives: V gene, D gene, clone size, J gene, CDR3 DNA, CDR3 protein. A D gene is named only where the DNA matches it firmly. Clone size appears in some rows only: once, few, many, or a class for an expanded clone.

v_call: TRBV10-3
d_call: TRBD1
clone_size: once
j_call: TRBJ1-5
cdr3_nt: TGTGCCATCAGTGAGGGACAGGGTTTCAATCAGCCCCAGCATTTT
cdr3_aa: CAISEGQGFNQPQHF

v_call: TRBV5-4
d_call: .
clone_size: .
j_call: TRBJ2-1
cdr3_nt: TGTGCCAGCAGCTTGAACCCTGGAGGGGGGGGCGCCTACAATGAGCAGTTCTTC
cdr3_aa: CASSLNPGGGGAYNEQFF

v_call: TRBV27
d_call: TRBD1
clone_size: .
j_call: TRBJ1-1
cdr3_nt: TGTGCCAGCAGTTTTACGGACAGGGGGCGCGGGACTGAAGCTTTCTTT
cdr3_aa: CASSFTDRGRGTEAFF

v_call: TRBV4-1
d_call: TRBD2
clone_size: .
j_call: TRBJ2-1
cdr3_nt: TGCGCCAGCAGCCAACACGGACTAGCGGGGGGTGGCAATGAGCAGTTCTTC
cdr3_aa: CASSQHGLAGGGNEQFF

v_call: TRBV7-2
d_call: TRBD1
clone_size: once
j_call: TRBJ2-7
cdr3_nt: TGTGCCAGCAGCATGGGACAGGGACCAAGAGAGCAGTACTTC
cdr3_aa: CASSMGQGPREQYF

v_call: TRBV21-1
d_call: .
clone_size: .
j_call: TRBJ1-6
cdr3_nt: TGTGCCAGCAGCAAAGTGGAGGGCGACAGGGCAGTCGTGGGTTCACCCCTCCACTTT
cdr3_aa: CASSKVEGDRAVVGSPLHF

v_call: TRBV29-1
d_call: TRBD1
clone_size: .
j_call: TRBJ1-1
cdr3_nt: TGCAGCGTTGAGCAGGGGGAGAACACTGAAGCTTTCTTT
cdr3_aa: CSVEQGENTEAFF

v_call: TRBV28
d_call: TRBD1
clone_size: .
j_call: TRBJ2-1
cdr3_nt: TGTGCCAGCAGCAGGACAGGGGTGGGGTACAATGAGCAGTTCTTC
cdr3_aa: CASSRTGVGYNEQFF

v_call: TRBV24-1
d_call: .
clone_size: .
j_call: TRBJ2-1
cdr3_nt: TGTGCCACCAGTGATTGGGATAGGGGAAATGAGCAGTTCTTC
cdr3_aa: CATSDWDRGNEQFF

v_call: TRBV18
d_call: TRBD1
clone_size: .
j_call: TRBJ1-1
cdr3_nt: TGTGCCAGCTCAGGAAGGGGGCGGCTGGACACTGAAGCTTTCTTT
cdr3_aa: CASSGRGRLDTEAFF

v_call: TRBV29-1
d_call: .
clone_size: .
j_call: TRBJ2-5
cdr3_nt: TGCAGCGTTCGGACAGAAGAGACCCAGTACTTC
cdr3_aa: CSVRTEETQYF

v_call: TRBV28
d_call: TRBD1
clone_size: .
j_call: TRBJ1-2
cdr3_nt: TGTGCCAGCAGGATTACAGGGGGCTATGACTATGGCTACACCTTC
cdr3_aa: CASRITGGYDYGYTF

v_call: TRBV19
d_call: .
clone_size: .
j_call: TRBJ1-4
cdr3_nt: TGTGCCAGTAGTATCGCGGCCCTTTCTCAAAAACTGTTTTTT
cdr3_aa: CASSIAALSQKLFF

v_call: TRBV15
d_call: TRBD1
clone_size: once
j_call: TRBJ2-7
cdr3_nt: TGTGCCACCAGCAGACGACGAGGACAGGGAGCGTACGAGCAGTACTTC
cdr3_aa: CATSRRRGQGAYEQYF

v_call: TRBV6-2/TRBV6-3
d_call: .
clone_size: once
j_call: TRBJ2-7
cdr3_nt: TGTGCCAGCAGTATCCACCCGGCCTACGAGCAGTACTTC
cdr3_aa: CASSIHPAYEQYF

v_call: TRBV24-1
d_call: TRBD2
clone_size: .
j_call: TRBJ2-1
cdr3_nt: TGTGCCACCAGTGACCCTGTAGCGGGAGACTACAATGAGCAGTTCTTC
cdr3_aa: CATSDPVAGDYNEQFF

v_call: TRBV7-7
d_call: TRBD1
clone_size: few
j_call: TRBJ1-4
cdr3_nt: TGTGCTAGCAGCTTAGCCAGGGGGAATCAGGATGAAAAACTGTTTTTT
cdr3_aa: CASSLARGNQDEKLFF

v_call: TRBV5-1
d_call: .
clone_size: .
j_call: TRBJ1-4
cdr3_nt: TGCGCCAGCGCCCACGGTGAAGTGAATGAAAAACTGTTTTTT
cdr3_aa: CASAHGEVNEKLFF

v_call: TRBV21-1
d_call: .
clone_size: few
j_call: TRBJ2-7
cdr3_nt: TGTGCCAGCAGCTCCCGATTTAGTCCGGGACAGGTGGACTTTTACGAGCAGTACTTC
cdr3_aa: CASSSRFSPGQVDFYEQYF

v_call: TRBV30
d_call: TRBD1
clone_size: .
j_call: TRBJ2-7
cdr3_nt: TGTGCCTGGAGTCATGACAGGGCTTACTACGAGCAGTACTTC
cdr3_aa: CAWSHDRAYYEQYF

v_call: TRBV7-2
d_call: .
clone_size: .
j_call: TRBJ2-5
cdr3_nt: TGTGCCAGCAGCTTTCGGACAGCCCAAGAGACCCAGTACTTC
cdr3_aa: CASSFRTAQETQYF

v_call: TRBV11-2
d_call: .
clone_size: few
j_call: TRBJ1-2
cdr3_nt: TGTGCCAGCAGCTTGAGGGAGGGGTATGGCTACACCTTC
cdr3_aa: CASSLREGYGYTF

v_call: TRBV11-3
d_call: .
clone_size: .
j_call: TRBJ2-1
cdr3_nt: TGTGCCAGCAGCTTAGCAGCAGGTTGGAGGGGATGGAATGAGCAGTTCTTC
cdr3_aa: CASSLAAGWRGWNEQFF

v_call: TRBV5-1
d_call: TRBD1
clone_size: .
j_call: TRBJ1-1
cdr3_nt: TGCGCCAGCAGTCCGGGACAGATGAACACTGAAGCTTTCTTT
cdr3_aa: CASSPGQMNTEAFF

v_call: TRBV9
d_call: TRBD1
clone_size: .
j_call: TRBJ1-5
cdr3_nt: TGTGCCAGCAGCGCCATAGGGGGCGATCAGCCCCAGCATTTT
cdr3_aa: CASSAIGGDQPQHF

v_call: TRBV7-9
d_call: .
clone_size: .
j_call: TRBJ2-1
cdr3_nt: TGTGCCAGCAACCTTGCGAGCGTACCCAACCAGTTCTTC
cdr3_aa: CASNLASVPNQFF

v_call: TRBV27
d_call: TRBD1
clone_size: .
j_call: TRBJ1-2
cdr3_nt: TGTGCCAGCCGGGACAGGGGGTACTATGGCTACACCTTC
cdr3_aa: CASRDRGYYGYTF

v_call: TRBV27
d_call: .
clone_size: once
j_call: TRBJ1-5
cdr3_nt: TGTGCCAGCAGTTTAGAAGGCAGGGATAATCAGCCCCAGCATTTT
cdr3_aa: CASSLEGRDNQPQHF

v_call: TRBV19
d_call: TRBD1
clone_size: .
j_call: TRBJ1-5
cdr3_nt: TGTGCCAGTAGTATAGACTTGACAGGGGTGGGGCCCCAGCATTTT
cdr3_aa: CASSIDLTGVGPQHF

v_call: TRBV28
d_call: .
clone_size: few
j_call: TRBJ1-2
cdr3_nt: TGTGGGGCAGAAGCTAACTATGGCTACACCTTC
cdr3_aa: CGAEANYGYTF

v_call: TRBV4-2
d_call: TRBD2
clone_size: .
j_call: TRBJ2-3
cdr3_nt: TGTGCCAGCTCCCAAGCGGGAGAAGCAGATACGCAGTATTTT
cdr3_aa: CASSQAGEADTQYF

v_call: TRBV4-1
d_call: TRBD2
clone_size: .
j_call: TRBJ2-1
cdr3_nt: TGCGCCAGCAGCCAAGATTTCGAGGGAGGGTCCAATCATGAGCAGTTCTTC
cdr3_aa: CASSQDFEGGSNHEQFF

v_call: TRBV5-1
d_call: TRBD1
clone_size: .
j_call: TRBJ1-5
cdr3_nt: TGCGCCAGCAGCGAACAGGGGACCCTCAATCAGCCCCAGCATTTT
cdr3_aa: CASSEQGTLNQPQHF

v_call: TRBV7-8
d_call: .
clone_size: .
j_call: TRBJ1-4
cdr3_nt: TGTGCCAGCAGCTTAAGTGGCGGGGGTAATGAAAAACTGTTTTTT
cdr3_aa: CASSLSGGGNEKLFF

v_call: TRBV12-3/TRBV12-4
d_call: .
clone_size: .
j_call: TRBJ1-6
cdr3_nt: TGTGCCAGCAGTTTCTCCAATTCACCCCTCCACTTT
cdr3_aa: CASSFSNSPLHF

v_call: TRBV6-2/TRBV6-3
d_call: TRBD2
clone_size: .
j_call: TRBJ2-5
cdr3_nt: TGTGCCAGCAGTGGCGGGGGTCCTAGGCAAGAGACCCAGTACTTC
cdr3_aa: CASSGGGPRQETQYF

v_call: TRBV30
d_call: .
clone_size: .
j_call: TRBJ1-4
cdr3_nt: TGTGCCTGGGGAACCGACCGGGTCACCAATGAAAAACTGTTTTTT
cdr3_aa: CAWGTDRVTNEKLFF

v_call: TRBV6-5
d_call: TRBD2
clone_size: .
j_call: TRBJ2-4
cdr3_nt: TGTGCCAGCAGTACTAGCGGGGCGTTGGACATTCAGTACTTC
cdr3_aa: CASSTSGALDIQYF

v_call: TRBV30
d_call: TRBD2
clone_size: .
j_call: TRBJ2-5
cdr3_nt: TGTGCCTGGAGTGTATTAGGACTAGCGGGGGCTGCCCAGTACTTC
cdr3_aa: CAWSVLGLAGAAQYF

v_call: TRBV10-3
d_call: .
clone_size: .
j_call: TRBJ2-2
cdr3_nt: TGTGCCATCAGTCCTTTACAGACGAACACCGGGGAGCTGTTTTTT
cdr3_aa: CAISPLQTNTGELFF

v_call: TRBV18
d_call: .
clone_size: .
j_call: TRBJ2-5
cdr3_nt: TGTGCCAGCTCACCACCCAGCGGGTTAGAGACCCAGTACTTC
cdr3_aa: CASSPPSGLETQYF

v_call: TRBV24-1
d_call: TRBD1
clone_size: .
j_call: TRBJ2-1
cdr3_nt: TGTGCCACCAGTGACCCGGGACAGTCCTACAATGAGCAGTTCTTC
cdr3_aa: CATSDPGQSYNEQFF

v_call: TRBV28
d_call: .
clone_size: .
j_call: TRBJ1-5
cdr3_nt: TGTGCCAGCAGTCCAGGTGGGACATCGTATAGCAATCAGCCCCAGCATTTT
cdr3_aa: CASSPGGTSYSNQPQHF